The 5 T cell receptor beta chains below all came from one sample that was sequenced in a study of blood T cell repertoires in COVID-19. Here immunoSEQ multiplex PCR was the method, and the copy in TCRdb shows in-frame clones only, minus some. The sample holds a few hundred thousand clones, about 85% seen once. The sequenced sample was peripheral blood. The source of these receptors is a woman aged 18-29 years who had recovered from COVID-19.

The table lists this clone with a count of one. CDR3 nucleotide sequence: TGCGCCAGCAGTGAGACCTCAGAAACCACAGATACGCAGTATTTT. Amino acids: CASSETSETTDTQYF. The chain combines TRBV10-1 with TRBJ2-3; D is unresolved. With 2 bases removed from V and 2 bases from J, the gap between germline ends came to 11 bases. The CDR3 covers 15 residues. CDR1 and CDR2 from the germline V gene are WNHNN and SYGVQD (reference sequence).

The gene calls are TRBV14 and TRBJ2-3; 8 nucleotides line up with TRBD2. The germline CDR1 and CDR2 sequences are SGHDN and FVKESK. V shed 0 bases, J shed 5 bases, and the junction held 13 bases outside the gene matches. This CDR3 contains 18 residues. The CDR3 DNA reads as TGTGCCAGCAGCCAAGATCGCTCCGGGAGGGCTAGAGGAGATACGCAGTATTTT. It is translated as CASSQDRSGRARGDTQYF. Variable domain in full (rest from reference TRBV14 and TRBJ2-3): EAGVTQFPSHSVIEKGQTVTLRCDPISGHDNLYWYRRVMGKEIKFLLHFVKESKQDESGMPNNRFLAERTGGTYSTLKVQPAELEDSGVYFCASSQDRSGRARGDTQYFGPGTRLTVL.

The chain couples TRBV21-1 to TRBJ2-5; the D call of TRBD2 is as the table states it, not checked on the DNA. TRBV21-1 is a pseudogene. This CDR3 spans 17 amino acids. The CDR3 coding sequence is TGTGCCAGCAGCATAGTCGGGACTAGCGGATTAAGGGAGACCCAGTACTTC. This sequence encodes CASSIVGTSGLRETQYF.

This chain joins TRBV18 and TRBJ1-5, with D hard to call. The CDR3 contains 17 residues. CDR1 is KGHSH and CDR2 is LQKENI in the germline V gene. V lost 3 bases, J lost 0 bases, and 15 bases lay in between. Here the CDR3 reads CASSPVGSSYSNQPQHF. The CDR3 DNA is TGTGCCAGCTCACCCGTGGGGAGCAGTTATAGCAATCAGCCCCAGCATTTT.

This chain uses TRBV11-2 with TRBJ2-4; tentatively, D is TRBD1 (6 bases). The V end was cut by 0 bases, the J end by 4 bases, with 7 bases between. Germline V gives CDR1 SGHAT, CDR2 FQNNGV. The CDR3 runs 14 residues. CDR3 in DNA: TGTGCCAGCAGCTTAGACAGGGGTAAAAACATTCAGTACTTC. It encodes CASSLDRGKNIQYF.